These 19 T cell receptor beta chains were all obtained from the same sample, sequenced in a study of identical twins. TCRdb reprocessed the 5' RACE reads with MiXCR, giving one entry per CDR3 protein. The sample has 470,000 or so distinct CDR3 sequences; approximately 24% are singletons. This sample was shared with a second study, whose subject was T cells expressing NK-cell markers.

The sequencing input was CD4+ T cells sorted from blood. Receptors were obtained from a young woman in good health.

The genes are TRBV7-9 and TRBJ2-3; D call uncertain. V was pared by 7 bases and J by 5 bases, with 4 bases between. There are 10 residues in the CDR3. From germline, CDR1 is SEHNR and CDR2 FQNEAQ (reference sequence). The chain's CDR3 is CASTEDTQYF. Here the CDR3 DNA reads TGTGCCAGCACCGAAGATACGCAGTATTTT.

This clonotype was observed once. This chain connects TRBV2 to TRBJ2-7, with no clear D. Looked up from germline, CDR1 is SNHLY and CDR2 is FYNNEI. The V end was cut by 4 bases, the J end by 0 bases, with 10 bases between. The CDR3 is 14 amino acids. In DNA, the CDR3 is TGTGCCAGCAGTGTCGTCTTGAGCTCCTACGAGCAGTACTTC. Residues: CASSVVLSSYEQYF.

The chain has TRBV6-2 or TRBV6-3 and TRBJ2-7; TRBD2 aligns across 7 bases. The length of the CDR3 is 13 residues. Unmatched junction bases numbered 7, after V lost 0 bases and J lost 11 bases. The germline V gene has CDR1 MNHEY and CDR2 SVGEGT. The CDR3 sequence: CASSYSTSLGEYF. In DNA, the CDR3 is TGTGCCAGCAGTTACTCGACTAGCCTGGGGGAGTACTTC.

This clonotype was seen a few times. V and J are TRBV12-3 or TRBV12-4 and TRBJ2-7, with 11 bases fitting TRBD2. The J segment lost 4 bases and the V segment lost 6 bases, leaving 5 bases of the junction unmatched. This CDR3 comprises 14 residues. The CDR3 region is CASRLAGVEYEQYF. In DNA form, the CDR3 reads TGTGCCAGCAGACTAGCGGGAGTGGAGTACGAGCAGTACTTC.

This clonotype has more than one count but fewer than ten. CDR3 coding DNA: TGTGCCAGCAGCTTGGCGGTTAGGGGGAGTAGCACAGATACGCAGTATTTT. It specifies CASSLAVRGSSTDTQYF. The V gene is TRBV5-4, the J gene TRBJ2-3; possible D gene TRBD1, 6 bases. Germline CDR1 is SGHNT and CDR2 is YYREEE (reference sequence). The CDR3 is 17 residues long. V shed 0 bases and J shed 0 bases, with 14 bases lying between them.

In this sample, this clonotype turned up a few times. The chain is built from TRBV20-1 and TRBJ2-1; no firm D call. CDR1 DFQATT and CDR2 SNEGSKA come from the germline V gene (reference sequence). The V end was cut by 1 base, the J end by 0 bases, with 10 bases between. There are 15 residues in the CDR3. Written as DNA, the CDR3 is TGCAGTGCTAGAGCTACGGATGGCTCCTACAATGAGCAGTTCTTC. Its protein is CSARATDGSYNEQFF.

On this clonotype itself: Possible read error: a much larger clone is one base away. The chain carries TRBV7-2 and TRBJ2-6; TRBD1 might be the D (5 bases). Germline V gene lookup returns CDR1 SGHTA and CDR2 FQGNSA. CDR3 length: 15 amino acids. The CDR3 nucleotides are TGTGCCAGCAGCTTAGCCAGCTCTGGGGCCAACGTCCCGACTTTC. Amino acids: CASSLASSGANVPTF. The full variable domain, with the rest looked up from reference TRBV7-2 and TRBJ2-6, is GAGVSQSPSNKVTEKGKDVELRCDPISGHTALYWYRQSLGQGLEFLIYFQGNSAPDKSGLPSDRFSAERTGGSVSTLTIQRTQQEDSAVYLCASSLASSGANVPTFGAGSRLTVL.

This chain joins TRBV15 and TRBJ2-3; 10 bases are shared with TRBD2. Germline V gene sequence: CDR1 LNHNV, CDR2 YYDKDF (reference sequence). Germline trimming cut 1 base from V and 3 bases from J; bases unmatched to any gene: 7. This CDR3 has 17 amino acids. The CDR3 DNA is TGTGCCACCAGCAGAGGCCGCGGTAGCGGGGGGACAGATACGCAGTATTTT. It yields the protein CATSRGRGSGGTDTQYF.

This clonotype came up once. The genes are TRBV5-1 and TRBJ2-1, with 8 bases matching TRBD2. CDR1 and CDR2 from the germline V gene are SGHRS and YFSETQ. The CDR3 length is 15 residues. V shed 5 bases and J 5 bases; nucleotides not matched to a gene: 9. CDR3 nucleotides: TGCGCCAGCAGGGCCCTTATAGCGGGGAACAATGAGCAGTTCTTC. It yields the protein CASRALIAGNNEQFF.

The chain uses TRBV24-1 and TRBJ2-1, with 7 bases aligning to TRBD2. V shed 4 bases, J shed 9 bases, and the junction held 8 bases outside the gene matches. The CDR3 consists of 14 residues. The germline CDR1 and CDR2 sequences are KGHDR and SFDVKD. CDR3 bases: TGTGCCACCAGTGAATCTAGCTGGGAGGGTGAGCAGTTCTTC. It encodes CATSESSWEGEQFF.

The chain recombines TRBV15 with TRBJ1-2; no reliable D call. The CDR3 totals 16 residues. Germline assignment: CDR1 LNHNV and CDR2 YYDKDF (reference sequence). V dropped 0 bases and J dropped 0 bases, with 11 bases sitting between them. Written as DNA, the CDR3 is TGTGCCACCAGCAGAGAGATCAGAGAACCTAACTATGGCTACACCTTC. The encoded protein is CATSREIREPNYGYTF.

This clonotype was seen more than once but under ten times. V gene TRBV20-1 combines with J gene TRBJ2-1; 10 bases agree with TRBD2. Per the germline V gene, CDR1 is DFQATT and CDR2 is SNEGSKA (reference sequence). After removal of 0 bases from V and 4 bases from J, the junction contained 3 bases not matched to a gene. The CDR3 sequence is 15 residues long. The CDR3 sequence: CSARELAGEYNEQFF. The DNA of the CDR3 is TGCAGTGCTAGAGAGCTAGCGGGAGAGTACAATGAGCAGTTCTTC.

This clonotype occurred a few times. This chain joins TRBV12-3 or TRBV12-4 and TRBJ2-2; 7 nucleotides line up with TRBD1. The trim removed 6 bases at V and 4 bases at J, leaving 5 bases unmatched. The CDR3 is made up of 14 amino acids. In DNA form, the CDR3 reads TGTGCCAGCAGCCCAACAGGGGCCACCGGGGAGCTGTTTTTT. This sequence encodes CASSPTGATGELFF.

This rearrangement joins TRBV5-1 to TRBJ2-1; a possible D gene is TRBD1 (6 bases). V lost 5 bases and J lost 7, with 13 bases in between. The germline CDR1 and CDR2 sequences are SGHRS and YFSETQ. The CDR3 runs 13 residues. The CDR3 nucleotides read TGCGCCAGCAGAACTTATACAGGGAATGAGCAGTTCTTC. Protein sequence: CASRTYTGNEQFF.

This clonotype was seen only a few times. The rearrangement links TRBV11-3 to TRBJ2-7; possible D gene TRBD1, 6 bases. The CDR3 runs 16 residues. The germline V and J ends were trimmed by 3 bases and 10 bases, with 25 bases remaining between them. From germline, CDR1 is SGHNT and CDR2 YENEEA. The CDR3 coding sequence is TGTGCCAGCAGCTTCGACGGACTTCGGGACACCCTCCCTCAGTACTTC. This translates into CASSFDGLRDTLPQYF.

The chain carries TRBV20-1 and TRBJ2-7, with D possibly TRBD1 on 6 matching bases. Germline V gives CDR1 DFQATT, CDR2 SNEGSKA (reference sequence). V was cut by 1 base and J by 4 bases, with 11 bases left in between. This CDR3 contains 13 residues. The CDR3 loop reads CSARGQGNYEQYF. The CDR3 DNA sequence: TGCAGTGCTAGAGGGCAGGGGAATTACGAGCAGTACTTC.

The sample holds a few counts of this clonotype. V and J are TRBV5-5 and TRBJ2-5, with 10 nucleotides matching TRBD2. Per the germline V gene, CDR1 is SGHKS and CDR2 is YYEKEE (reference sequence). V lost 0 bases and J lost 5; bases outside the gene matches: 4. CDR3 size: 15 residues. The CDR3 region has the DNA TGTGCCAGCAGCTTGGGGGGGACTAGCGTGGAGACCCAGTACTTC. Amino acid sequence: CASSLGGTSVETQYF.

J is TRBJ2-7 and V is TRBV27, with D perhaps matching TRBD2 (5 bases). CDR1 and CDR2 (germline): MNHEY, SMNVEV (reference sequence). The V gene lost 8 bases and the J gene lost 0 bases, with 14 bases spanning the gap. The CDR3 loop spans 14 amino acids. CDR3 sequence (DNA): TGTGCCAGCCGGAGGACGGAGAGCTCCTACGAGCAGTACTTC. Its protein product is CASRRTESSYEQYF.

This clonotype was counted a few times. A single base separates this from a much larger clone, so it may be a read error. The rearrangement joins TRBV12-3 or TRBV12-4 to TRBJ2-1; TRBD1 agrees at 7 bases. CDR3 length: 15 amino acids. The trim removed 3 bases at V and 2 bases at J, leaving 4 bases unmatched. Written as DNA, the CDR3 is TGTGCCAGCAGTTTGTGGCAGGGGGCCTACAATGAGCAGTTCTTC. This sequence encodes CASSLWQGAYNEQFF.